These T cell receptor beta chains were read from a single sample in a study of regulatory T cells in long-lasting Graves disease. TCRdb recomputed calls from the multiplex PCR reads with MiXCR, one row per CDR3 protein. The table has about 220,000 distinct CDR3 sequences, around 16% seen once. The sample was peripheral blood mononuclear cells (PBMCs), taken at new diagnosis, from a patient treated with antithyroid drugs. Receptor source: a female donor with Graves disease. Both conserved end residues are part of each CDR3. The D gene is left open where the match is weak. Clone size is shown for a subset of rows, as once, few, many or a class of expanded clone.

size | J | length | V | D | CDR3 | DNA
many | TRBJ1-1 | 13 | TRBV29-1 | . | CSVVWAANTEAFF | TGCAGCGTTGTATGGGCGGCGAACACTGAAGCTTTCTTT
. | TRBJ1-2 | 15 | TRBV25-1 | . | CASSEQDDWFYGYTF | TGTGCCAGCAGTGAACAGGACGATTGGTTCTATGGCTACACCTTC
many | TRBJ2-1 | 15 | TRBV2 | . | CASTRRGGVDNEQFF | TGTGCCAGCACTCGTAGGGGGGGGGTCGACAATGAGCAGTTCTTC
many | TRBJ2-1 | 15 | TRBV10-1 | TRBD2 | CASSWTSALSGEQFF | TGCGCCAGCAGTTGGACTAGCGCCCTGAGCGGTGAGCAGTTCTTC
many | TRBJ2-6 | 16 | TRBV30 | . | CAWSLGAAGGANVLTF | TGTGCCTGGAGTTTAGGGGCCGCGGGTGGGGCCAACGTCCTGACTTTC
many | TRBJ2-3 | 16 | TRBV10-3 | TRBD2 | CAISVGSGGDTDTQYF | TGTGCCATCAGTGTCGGTAGCGGGGGAGACACAGATACGCAGTATTTT
. | TRBJ1-1 | 12 | TRBV7-2 | . | CASSLDQGGAFF | TGTGCCAGCAGCTTAGACCAGGGTGGGGCTTTCTTT
few | TRBJ2-2 | 16 | TRBV19 | TRBD1 | CASSIDRDRASGELFF | TGTGCCAGTAGTATAGATCGGGACAGGGCGTCGGGGGAGCTGTTTTTT
many | TRBJ2-3 | 14 | TRBV27 | TRBD1 | CASSFGQGVDTQYF | TGTGCCAGCAGTTTCGGACAGGGGGTAGATACGCAGTATTTT
many | TRBJ2-7 | 13 | TRBV20-1 | TRBD2 | CSALSGSIDEQYF | TGCAGTGCCCTTAGCGGGAGCATCGACGAGCAGTACTTC
few | TRBJ1-5 | 13 | TRBV19 | . | CASSWQETRPQHF | TGTGCCAGTAGTTGGCAGGAGACGAGGCCCCAGCATTTT
few | TRBJ2-3 | 19 | TRBV20-1 | TRBD2 | CSARVSLGTSGSTTDTQYF | TGCAGTGCTAGAGTCTCGCTCGGGACTAGCGGGAGTACCACAGATACGCAGTATTTT
. | TRBJ1-5 | 15 | TRBV12-3/TRBV12-4 | TRBD1 | CASSLGGTGGQPQHF | TGTGCCAGCAGCTTAGGGGGGACAGGAGGGCAGCCCCAGCATTTT
many | TRBJ1-2 | 19 | TRBV9 | TRBD1 | CASSVADRVWPGVGYGYTF | TGTGCCAGCAGCGTAGCGGACAGGGTGTGGCCCGGAGTCGGGTATGGCTACACCTTC
many | TRBJ2-7 | 16 | TRBV3-1 | . | CASSQPRGSSSYEQYF | TGTGCCAGCAGCCAACCCAGGGGATCAAGCTCCTACGAGCAGTACTTC
many | TRBJ2-7 | 16 | TRBV2 | . | CASTKVDAVNSYEQYF | TGTGCCAGCACCAAGGTAGATGCTGTCAACTCCTACGAGCAGTACTTC
many | TRBJ2-5 | 14 | TRBV12-3/TRBV12-4 | TRBD1 | CASSRTGPGETQYF | TGTGCCAGCAGCCGGACAGGGCCAGGGGAGACCCAGTACTTC
many | TRBJ2-7 | 16 | TRBV7-9 | TRBD1 | CASSPPRDRGWYEQYF | TGTGCCAGCAGCCCGCCCCGGGACAGGGGGTGGTACGAGCAGTACTTC
few | TRBJ1-1 | 12 | TRBV7-9 | . | CASSGGNTEAFF | TGTGCCAGCAGCGGGGGGAACACTGAAGCTTTCTTT
many | TRBJ2-2 | 16 | TRBV5-1 | TRBD2 | CASMTSGTLRDGELFF | TGCGCCAGCATGACTAGCGGGACCCTGAGGGACGGGGAGCTGTTTTTT
many | TRBJ1-1 | 13 | TRBV3-1 | . | CASSQMGNTEAFF | TGTGCCAGCAGCCAAATGGGGAACACTGAAGCTTTCTTT
. | TRBJ2-5 | 16 | TRBV4-2 | . | CASSQVLGARQETQYF | TGTGCCAGCAGCCAAGTGCTAGGGGCCCGACAAGAGACCCAGTACTTC
many | TRBJ2-7 | 16 | TRBV9 | TRBD1 | CASSLKSGQGIYEQYF | TGTGCCAGCAGCCTAAAGTCGGGACAGGGGATCTACGAGCAGTACTTC
many | TRBJ2-7 | 14 | TRBV11-2 | . | CASSLGGSPYEQYF | TGTGCCAGCAGCTTAGGTGGGAGCCCCTACGAGCAGTACTTC
many | TRBJ2-5 | 14 | TRBV3-1 | TRBD2 | CASSQVGRGKTQYF | TGTGCCAGCAGCCAAGTGGGGAGGGGAAAGACCCAGTACTTC
many | TRBJ2-1 | 13 | TRBV9 | . | CASSPTAFGEQFF | TGTGCCAGCAGCCCGACCGCTTTTGGTGAGCAGTTCTTC
. | TRBJ2-7 | 16 | TRBV5-6 | . | CASSPRSNINLYEQYF | TGTGCCAGCAGCCCGCGTTCCAACATCAACCTCTACGAGCAGTACTTC
many | TRBJ2-1 | 15 | TRBV7-6 | . | CASSVGGGSGNEQFF | TGTGCCAGCAGCGTTGGGGGCGGGAGCGGCAATGAGCAGTTCTTC
many | TRBJ1-1 | 13 | TRBV18 | . | CASSPWDNTEAFF | TGTGCCAGCTCACCGTGGGATAACACTGAAGCTTTCTTT
. | TRBJ2-2 | 16 | TRBV5-1 | TRBD1 | CASSLFRTGGTGELFF | TGCGCCAGCAGCTTGTTCAGGACAGGGGGCACCGGGGAGCTGTTTTTT
many | TRBJ2-3 | 13 | TRBV2 | . | CASGREITDTQYF | TGTGCCAGCGGACGGGAGATCACAGATACGCAGTATTTT
few | TRBJ1-3 | 14 | TRBV12-3/TRBV12-4 | . | CASSAPMQDHTIYF | TGTGCCAGCAGTGCCCCTATGCAGGATCACACCATATATTTT
. | TRBJ1-5 | 11 | TRBV6-4 | . | CVPGADQPQHF | TGTGTCCCAGGGGCGGATCAGCCCCAGCATTTT
few | TRBJ2-3 | 13 | TRBV6-1 | . | CASRPGNADTQYF | TGTGCCAGCAGACCAGGAAACGCAGATACGCAGTATTTT
many | TRBJ1-2 | 12 | TRBV30 | TRBD1 | CACDRAGYGYTF | TGTGCCTGTGACAGGGCCGGCTATGGCTACACCTTC
many | TRBJ2-2 | 14 | TRBV12-3/TRBV12-4 | TRBD2 | CASSAGLVRGELFF | TGTGCCAGCAGTGCCGGACTAGTACGAGGAGAGCTGTTTTTT
. | TRBJ2-1 | 10 | TRBV29-1 | . | CSGTYNEQFF | TGCAGCGGTACCTACAATGAGCAGTTCTTC
many | TRBJ1-2 | 15 | TRBV20-1 | . | CSARSTDRRDYGYTF | TGCAGTGCTAGATCCACAGACCGACGGGACTATGGCTACACCTTC
many | TRBJ2-2 | 17 | TRBV6-2/TRBV6-3 | . | CASSSQWGPLNTGELFF | TGCGCCAGCAGTTCCCAGTGGGGACCCCTGAACACCGGGGAGCTGTTTTTT
many | TRBJ1-1 | 14 | TRBV3-1 | . | CASSRGGGNTEAFF | TGTGCCAGCAGCAGGGGAGGGGGGAACACTGAAGCTTTCTTT
. | TRBJ1-1 | 12 | TRBV7-3 | . | CASSSTGAEAFF | TGTGCCAGCAGCTCCACAGGAGCTGAAGCTTTCTTT
few | TRBJ2-1 | 13 | TRBV24-1 | . | CATSDLLGDEQFF | TGTGCCACCAGTGATTTGCTTGGGGATGAGCAGTTCTTC
. | TRBJ2-4 | 13 | TRBV19 | TRBD2 | CASTGRASGIQYF | TGTGCCAGTACCGGGAGGGCCTCAGGGATTCAGTACTTC
many | TRBJ2-5 | 13 | TRBV12-3/TRBV12-4 | . | CASSLETIETQYF | TGTGCCAGCAGTTTAGAGACCATAGAGACCCAGTACTTC
many | TRBJ2-5 | 14 | TRBV18 | TRBD1 | CASSPGQQQETQYF | TGTGCCAGCTCACCGGGACAGCAACAAGAGACCCAGTACTTC
many | TRBJ2-1 | 13 | TRBV30 | TRBD2 | CAWDSGRALEQFF | TGTGCCTGGGATAGCGGGAGGGCCCTTGAGCAGTTCTTC
many | TRBJ2-1 | 15 | TRBV11-3 | . | CASSPTSEGVYEQFF | TGTGCCAGCAGCCCGACTAGTGAAGGAGTCTATGAGCAGTTCTTC
. | TRBJ2-1 | 17 | TRBV7-2 | . | CASSPWGGVGSYNEQFF | TGTGCCAGCAGCCCCTGGGGAGGCGTCGGGTCCTACAATGAGCAGTTCTTC
many | TRBJ2-7 | 15 | TRBV2 | . | CASSRDSSASYEQYF | TGTGCCAGCAGCCGGGACTCTTCCGCCTCCTACGAGCAGTACTTC
many | TRBJ1-2 | 15 | TRBV20-1 | TRBD1 | CSARTSRQGHYGYTF | TGCAGTGCTAGGACCTCGAGACAGGGGCACTATGGCTACACCTTC
many | TRBJ2-7 | 16 | TRBV3-1 | TRBD2 | CASSQGLAGGPYEQYF | TGTGCCAGCAGCCAAGGACTAGCGGGAGGACCCTACGAGCAGTACTTC
many | TRBJ2-3 | 16 | TRBV20-1 | TRBD1 | CSAREETGGSTDTQYF | TGCAGTGCTAGGGAAGAGACAGGGGGGAGCACAGATACGCAGTATTTT
. | TRBJ2-1 | 13 | TRBV7-6 | . | CASGRSSYNEQFF | TGTGCCAGCGGGCGCAGCTCCTACAATGAGCAGTTCTTC
many | TRBJ2-1 | 18 | TRBV20-1 | TRBD2 | CSARIPGLGKSSYNEQFF | TGCAGTGCTAGAATCCCGGGACTAGGGAAGAGCTCCTACAATGAGCAGTTCTTC